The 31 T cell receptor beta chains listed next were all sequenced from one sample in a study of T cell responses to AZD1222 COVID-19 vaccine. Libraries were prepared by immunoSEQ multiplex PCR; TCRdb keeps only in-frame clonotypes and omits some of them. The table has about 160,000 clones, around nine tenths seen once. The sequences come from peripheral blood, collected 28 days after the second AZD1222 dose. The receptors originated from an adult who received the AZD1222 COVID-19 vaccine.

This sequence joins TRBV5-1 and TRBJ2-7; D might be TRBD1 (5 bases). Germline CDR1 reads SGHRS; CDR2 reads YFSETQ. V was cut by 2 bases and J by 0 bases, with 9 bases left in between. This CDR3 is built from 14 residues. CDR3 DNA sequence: TGCGCCAGCAGCTTCCAGGGTCCCTCCTACGAGCAGTACTTC. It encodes CASSFQGPSYEQYF.

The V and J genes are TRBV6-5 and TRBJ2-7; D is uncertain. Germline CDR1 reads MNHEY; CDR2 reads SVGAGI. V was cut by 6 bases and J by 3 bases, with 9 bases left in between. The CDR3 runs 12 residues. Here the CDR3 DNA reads TGTGCCAGCAGCGAGACCTTCTACGAGCAGTACTTC. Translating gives CASSETFYEQYF.

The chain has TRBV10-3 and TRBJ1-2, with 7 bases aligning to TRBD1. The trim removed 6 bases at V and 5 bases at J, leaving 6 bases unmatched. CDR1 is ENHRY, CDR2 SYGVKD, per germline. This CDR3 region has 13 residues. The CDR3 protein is CAIRQDRVYGYTF. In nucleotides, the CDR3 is TGTGCCATCAGACAAGACAGGGTATATGGCTACACCTTC.

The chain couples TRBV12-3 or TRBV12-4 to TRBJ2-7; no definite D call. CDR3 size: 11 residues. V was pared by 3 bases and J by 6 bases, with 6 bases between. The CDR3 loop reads CASSFFLEQYF. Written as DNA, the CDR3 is TGTGCCAGCAGTTTTTTTCTCGAGCAGTACTTC.

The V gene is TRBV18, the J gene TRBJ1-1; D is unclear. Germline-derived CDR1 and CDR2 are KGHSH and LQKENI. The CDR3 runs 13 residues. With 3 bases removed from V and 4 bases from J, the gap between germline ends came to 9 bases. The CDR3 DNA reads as TGTGCCAGCTCACCGTCCGGGGTCACTGAAGCTTTCTTT. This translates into CASSPSGVTEAFF.

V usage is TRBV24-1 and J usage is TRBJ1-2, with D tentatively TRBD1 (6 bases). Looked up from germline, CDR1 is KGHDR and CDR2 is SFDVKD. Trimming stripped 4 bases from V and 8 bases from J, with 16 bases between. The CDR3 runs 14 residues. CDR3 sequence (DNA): TGTGCCACCAGTGACCCCGGACAGAGTGACGGCTACACCTTC. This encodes CATSDPGQSDGYTF.

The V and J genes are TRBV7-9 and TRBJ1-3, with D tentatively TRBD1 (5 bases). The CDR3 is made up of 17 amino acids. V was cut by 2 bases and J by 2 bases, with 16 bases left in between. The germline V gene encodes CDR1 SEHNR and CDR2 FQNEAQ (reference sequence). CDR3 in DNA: TGTGCCAGCAGCTTACGGGGGAGTGGGATGGCTGGAAACACCATATATTTT. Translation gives CASSLRGSGMAGNTIYF.

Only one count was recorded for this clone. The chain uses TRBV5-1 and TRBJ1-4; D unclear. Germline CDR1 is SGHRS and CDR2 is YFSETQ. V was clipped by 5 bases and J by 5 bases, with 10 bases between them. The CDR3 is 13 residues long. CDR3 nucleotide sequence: TGCGCCAGCAGTGGGAACAGAAATGAAAAACTGTTTTTT. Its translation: CASSGNRNEKLFF.

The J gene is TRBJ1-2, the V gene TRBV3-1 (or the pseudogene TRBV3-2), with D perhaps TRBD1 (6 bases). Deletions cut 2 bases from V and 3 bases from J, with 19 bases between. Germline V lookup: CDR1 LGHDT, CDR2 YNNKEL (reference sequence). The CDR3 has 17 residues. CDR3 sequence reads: CASSQPLSEGGHYGYTF. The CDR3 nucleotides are TGTGCCAGCAGCCAACCCTTGAGTGAGGGGGGACACTATGGCTACACCTTC.

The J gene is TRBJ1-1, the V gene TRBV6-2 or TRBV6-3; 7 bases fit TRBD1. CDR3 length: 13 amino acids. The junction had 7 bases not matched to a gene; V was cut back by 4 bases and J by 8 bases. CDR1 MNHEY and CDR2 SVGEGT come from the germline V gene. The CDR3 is CASSSPRQGEAFF. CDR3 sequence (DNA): TGTGCCAGCAGTTCCCCCAGACAGGGCGAAGCTTTCTTT.

The CDR3 bases are TGTGCCAGCAGTTACGGACAGGGTAGCCCTTCCTACGAGCAGTACTTC. Its translation is CASSYGQGSPSYEQYF. This chain connects TRBV6-5 to TRBJ2-7, with 8 positions matching TRBD1. The germline CDR1 and CDR2 sequences are MNHEY and SVGAGI. CDR3 size: 16 residues. Trimming cost V 2 bases and J 1 base; bases outside gene matches: 7.

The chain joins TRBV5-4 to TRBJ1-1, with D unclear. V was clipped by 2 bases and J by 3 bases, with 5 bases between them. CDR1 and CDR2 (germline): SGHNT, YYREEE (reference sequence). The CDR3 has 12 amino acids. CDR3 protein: CASSFGYTEAFF. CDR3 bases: TGTGCCAGCAGCTTTGGGTACACTGAAGCTTTCTTT.

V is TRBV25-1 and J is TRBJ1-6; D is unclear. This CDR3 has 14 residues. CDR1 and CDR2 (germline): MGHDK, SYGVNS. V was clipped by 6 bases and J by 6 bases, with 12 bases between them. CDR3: CASRKEVTNSPLHF. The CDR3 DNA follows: TGTGCCAGCAGGAAAGAGGTTACTAATTCACCCCTCCACTTT.

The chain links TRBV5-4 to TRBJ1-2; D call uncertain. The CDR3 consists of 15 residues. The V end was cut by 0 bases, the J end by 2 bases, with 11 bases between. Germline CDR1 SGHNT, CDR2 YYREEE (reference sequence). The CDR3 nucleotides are TGTGCCAGCAGCTTGGGAGTCTCGGAAAACTATGGCTACACCTTC. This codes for CASSLGVSENYGYTF.

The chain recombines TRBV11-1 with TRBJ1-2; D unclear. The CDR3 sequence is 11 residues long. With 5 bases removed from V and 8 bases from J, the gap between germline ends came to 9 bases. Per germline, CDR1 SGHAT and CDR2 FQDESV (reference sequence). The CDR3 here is CASSPQDGYTF. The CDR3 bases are TGTGCCAGCAGCCCCCAAGACGGCTACACCTTC.

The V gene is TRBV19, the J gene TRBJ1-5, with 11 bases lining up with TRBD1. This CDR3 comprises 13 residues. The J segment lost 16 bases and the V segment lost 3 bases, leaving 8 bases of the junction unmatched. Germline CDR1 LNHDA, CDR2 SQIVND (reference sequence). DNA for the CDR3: TGTGCCAGTAGTATGGGACAGGGGGTGATTCTACATTTT. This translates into CASSMGQGVILHF.

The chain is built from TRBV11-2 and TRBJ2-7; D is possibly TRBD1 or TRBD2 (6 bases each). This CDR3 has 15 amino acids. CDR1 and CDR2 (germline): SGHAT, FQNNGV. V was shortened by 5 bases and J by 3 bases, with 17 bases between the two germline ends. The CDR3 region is CASSRDRGGFYEQYF. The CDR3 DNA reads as TGTGCCAGCAGCCGCGACCGAGGGGGGTTCTACGAGCAGTACTTC.

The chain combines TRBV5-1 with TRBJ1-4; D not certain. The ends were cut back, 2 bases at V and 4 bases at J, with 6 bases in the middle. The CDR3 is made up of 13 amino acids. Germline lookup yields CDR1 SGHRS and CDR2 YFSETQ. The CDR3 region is CASSLVINEKLFF. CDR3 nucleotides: TGCGCCAGCAGCTTAGTCATTAATGAAAAACTGTTTTTT.

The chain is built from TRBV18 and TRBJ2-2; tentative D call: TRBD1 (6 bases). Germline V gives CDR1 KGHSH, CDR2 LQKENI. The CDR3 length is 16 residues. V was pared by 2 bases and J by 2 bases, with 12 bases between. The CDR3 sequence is CASSPSSRGNTGELFF. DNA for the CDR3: TGTGCCAGCTCACCAAGCTCCAGGGGTAACACCGGGGAGCTGTTTTTT.

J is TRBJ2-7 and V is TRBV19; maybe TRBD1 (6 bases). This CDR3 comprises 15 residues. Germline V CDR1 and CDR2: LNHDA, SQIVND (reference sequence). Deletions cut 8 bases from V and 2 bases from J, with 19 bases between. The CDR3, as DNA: TGTGCCAGTGGGGAAAAGACAGGATTTACCTACGAGCAGTACTTC. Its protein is CASGEKTGFTYEQYF.

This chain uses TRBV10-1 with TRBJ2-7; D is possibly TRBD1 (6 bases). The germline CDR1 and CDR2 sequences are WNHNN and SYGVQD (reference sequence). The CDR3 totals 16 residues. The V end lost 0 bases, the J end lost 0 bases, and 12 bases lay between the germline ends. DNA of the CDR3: TGCGCCAGCAGTGAGTCAACAGGGAAAAGCTCCTACGAGCAGTACTTC. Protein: CASSESTGKSSYEQYF.

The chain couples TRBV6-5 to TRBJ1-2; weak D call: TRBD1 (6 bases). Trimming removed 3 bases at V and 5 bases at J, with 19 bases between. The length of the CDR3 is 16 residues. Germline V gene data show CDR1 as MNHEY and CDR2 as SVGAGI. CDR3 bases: TGTGCCAGCAGTTATACAGGGAATCGGGGCAAATATGGCTACACCTTC. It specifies CASSYTGNRGKYGYTF.

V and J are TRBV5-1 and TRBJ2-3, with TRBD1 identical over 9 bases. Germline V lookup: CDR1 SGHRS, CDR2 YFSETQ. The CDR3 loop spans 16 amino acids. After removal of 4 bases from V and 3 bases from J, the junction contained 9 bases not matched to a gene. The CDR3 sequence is CASSDDRGGRTDTQYF. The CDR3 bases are TGCGCCAGCAGCGATGACAGGGGGGGCAGGACAGATACGCAGTATTTT.

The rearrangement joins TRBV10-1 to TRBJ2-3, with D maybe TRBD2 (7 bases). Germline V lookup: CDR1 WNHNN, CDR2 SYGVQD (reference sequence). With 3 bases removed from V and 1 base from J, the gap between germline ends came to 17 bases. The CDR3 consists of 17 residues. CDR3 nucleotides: TGCGCCAGCAGTGACCCAAGGGGGGGAAGGGGCACAGATACGCAGTATTTT. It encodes CASSDPRGGRGTDTQYF.

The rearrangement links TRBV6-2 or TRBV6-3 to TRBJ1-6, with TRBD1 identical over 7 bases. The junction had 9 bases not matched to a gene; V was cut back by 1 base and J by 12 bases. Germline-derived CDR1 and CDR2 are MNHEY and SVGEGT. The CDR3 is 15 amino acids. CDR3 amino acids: CASSYYGETGEPLHF. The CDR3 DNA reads TGTGCCAGCAGTTACTATGGGGAAACAGGGGAACCCCTCCACTTT.

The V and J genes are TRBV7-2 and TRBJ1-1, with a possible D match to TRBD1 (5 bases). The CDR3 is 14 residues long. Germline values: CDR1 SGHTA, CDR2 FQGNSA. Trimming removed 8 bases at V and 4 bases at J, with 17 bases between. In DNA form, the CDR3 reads TGTGCCAGCGTTTACGGGGGGACGGGCACTGAAGCTTTCTTT. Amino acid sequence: CASVYGGTGTEAFF.

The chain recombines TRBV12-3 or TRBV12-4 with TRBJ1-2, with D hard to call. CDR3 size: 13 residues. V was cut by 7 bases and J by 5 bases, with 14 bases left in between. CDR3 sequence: CASTRATFYGYTF. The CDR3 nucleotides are TGTGCCAGCACCCGGGCCACTTTTTATGGCTACACCTTC.

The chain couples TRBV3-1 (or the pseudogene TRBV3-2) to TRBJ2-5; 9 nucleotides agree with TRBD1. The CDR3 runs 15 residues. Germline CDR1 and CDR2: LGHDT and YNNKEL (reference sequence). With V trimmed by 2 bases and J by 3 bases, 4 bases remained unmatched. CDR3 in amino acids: CASSQFGTGKETQYF. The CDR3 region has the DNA TGTGCCAGCAGCCAATTTGGGACAGGGAAAGAGACCCAGTACTTC.

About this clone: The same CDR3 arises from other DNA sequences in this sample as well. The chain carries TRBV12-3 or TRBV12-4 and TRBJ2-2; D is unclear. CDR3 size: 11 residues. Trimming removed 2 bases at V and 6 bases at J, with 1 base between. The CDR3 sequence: CASSLPGELFF. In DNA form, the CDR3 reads TGTGCCAGCAGTTTACCCGGGGAGCTGTTTTTT.

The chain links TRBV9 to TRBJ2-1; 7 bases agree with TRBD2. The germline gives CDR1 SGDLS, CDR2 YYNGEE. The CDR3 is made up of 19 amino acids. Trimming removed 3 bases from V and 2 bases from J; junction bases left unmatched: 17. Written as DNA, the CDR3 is TGTGCCAGCAGCGGATACCAAAGGACGGGGGGACTTACCTACAATGAGCAGTTCTTC. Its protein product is CASSGYQRTGGLTYNEQFF. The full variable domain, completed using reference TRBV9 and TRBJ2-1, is DSGVTQTPKHLITATGQRVTLRCSPRSGDLSVYWYQQSLDQGLQFLIQYYNGEERAKGNILERFSAQQFPDLHSELNLSSLELGDSALYFCASSGYQRTGGLTYNEQFFGPGTRLTVL.

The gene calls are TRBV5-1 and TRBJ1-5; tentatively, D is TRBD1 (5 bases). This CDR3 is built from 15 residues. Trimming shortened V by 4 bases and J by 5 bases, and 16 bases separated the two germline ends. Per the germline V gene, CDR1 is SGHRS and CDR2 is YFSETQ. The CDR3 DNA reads TGCGCCAGCAGCCCTTTGGGGGACGGGGATCAGCCCCAGCATTTT. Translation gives CASSPLGDGDQPQHF.